The 19 T cell receptor beta chains given below trace back to one sample, sequenced in a study of vaccination and CD4 T cells after COVID-19. Cultured CD4+ T-cell DNA underwent Oncomine TCR Beta short-read sequencing. Each CDR3 protein gets one entry after TCRdb re-called the PCR reads with MiXCR. The repertoire holds around 10,000 distinct CDR3 sequences, about 36% seen once, with 9.5% to 15% in the top ten. Regarding treatment: approximately nine-day PBMC culture with coronavirus spike peptide pools or control peptides (ViraFEST assay). Gathered ahead of the COVID-19 pandemic (2011-2018) were the CD4+ T cells of the unexposed donor. These receptors' antigens are unknown. Source material: CD4+ T cells from blood, cultured in vitro. The receptors here all came from a human donor in good health.

The DNA of the CDR3 is TGTGCCAGCAGTGAGCGACCAGGAGGCTCACCCCTCCACTTT. Its translation is CASSERPGGSPLHF. The rearrangement links TRBV2 to TRBJ1-6; D is unresolved. V lost 3 bases and J lost 10, with 13 bases in between. Germline V gene lookup returns CDR1 SNHLY and CDR2 FYNNEI. This CDR3 comprises 14 residues.

This clonotype was recorded once. CDR3 nucleotide sequence: TGTGCCTGGAGTGTAAAGTTGGGACTAAACACCGGGGAGCTGTTTTTT. Its protein product is CAWSVKLGLNTGELFF. The chain links TRBV30 to TRBJ2-2; 7 positions match TRBD2. V dropped 0 bases and J dropped 2; count of bases not matched to a gene: 6. This CDR3 is 16 amino acids long. Germline-derived CDR1 and CDR2 are GTSNPN and SVGIG (reference sequence).

This clonotype was counted between two and nine times. The genes are TRBV7-9 and TRBJ1-5; possibly TRBD1 for D (5 bases). Trimming took off 1 base at V and 2 bases at J, with 15 bases between the two ends. Germline V CDR1 and CDR2: SEHNR, FQNEAQ (reference sequence). This CDR3 comprises 17 residues. CDR3 coding DNA: TGTGCCAGCAGCTTAGGTCCGGGACGCCAAGGCAATCAGCCCCAGCATTTT. Protein sequence: CASSLGPGRQGNQPQHF.

The rearrangement joins TRBV9 to TRBJ1-5; D call uncertain. Trimming pared 0 bases from V and 2 bases from J, leaving 3 bases between. This CDR3 contains 13 residues. Germline CDR1 is SGDLS and CDR2 is YYNGEE. The CDR3 sequence: CASSVAGNQPQHF. For the CDR3, the DNA is TGTGCCAGCAGCGTAGCGGGCAATCAGCCCCAGCATTTT.

This clonotype was found a few times. The J gene is TRBJ1-6, the V gene TRBV2, with D uncertain. This CDR3 is built from 11 residues. Trimming cost V 5 bases and J 8 bases, with 4 bases left between them. CDR1 and CDR2 from the germline V gene are SNHLY and FYNNEI. The CDR3: CASSSYSPLHF. For the CDR3, the DNA is TGTGCCAGCAGTTCCTATTCACCCCTCCACTTT.

This chain uses TRBV7-2 with TRBJ1-1; a weak D match, TRBD1 (6 bases). CDR1 is SGHTA, CDR2 FQGNSA, per germline. The CDR3 has 18 residues. Trimming removed 1 base from V and 4 bases from J, with 22 bases in between. The CDR3 spells CASSLGGGGLIWGTEAFF. CDR3 nucleotide sequence: TGTGCCAGCAGCTTAGGTGGGGGCGGGTTGATATGGGGCACTGAAGCTTTCTTT.

The chain uses TRBV7-2 and TRBJ2-5, with 12 bases matching TRBD2. The CDR3 spans 17 residues. With 1 base clipped from V and 5 bases from J, the junction kept 8 bases outside the gene matches. Germline V gene sequence: CDR1 SGHTA, CDR2 FQGNSA. In DNA form, the CDR3 reads TGTGCCAGCAGCTTAGTTGGGCTAGCGGGGGGGCGGGAGACCCAGTACTTC. Translated, it gives CASSLVGLAGGRETQYF.

V usage is TRBV5-6 and J usage is TRBJ1-5, with 7 bases that match TRBD1. This CDR3 region has 16 residues. Germline loops: CDR1 SGHDT, CDR2 YYEEEE. The ends lost 4 bases at V and 1 base at J; junction bases unmatched: 8. The CDR3 protein is CASSVFRGISNQPQHF. The CDR3 bases are TGTGCCAGCAGCGTTTTCAGGGGGATAAGCAATCAGCCCCAGCATTTT.

This sequence joins TRBV15 and TRBJ1-3, with D possibly matching TRBD1 (5 bases). V was clipped by 1 base and J by 0 bases, with 7 bases between them. CDR3 length equals 15 residues. CDR1 LNHNV and CDR2 YYDKDF come from the germline V gene (reference sequence). In nucleotides, the CDR3 is TGTGCCACCAGCAGAGGACAGAACTCTGGAAACACCATATATTTT. Its protein product is CATSRGQNSGNTIYF.

V usage is TRBV10-3 and J usage is TRBJ2-3; D is unclear. The CDR3 length is 14 residues. Per germline, CDR1 ENHRY and CDR2 SYGVKD. V shed 3 bases and J shed 6 bases, with 13 bases lying between them. The CDR3 coding sequence is TGTGCCATCAGTGATGGCAGTACAGCGGATACGCAGTATTTT. Its protein is CAISDGSTADTQYF.

This clonotype appeared once. This rearrangement joins TRBV20-1 to TRBJ2-5; D uncertain. This CDR3 has 11 amino acids. Germline CDR1 is DFQATT and CDR2 is SNEGSKA (reference sequence). The germline V and J ends were trimmed by 0 bases and 7 bases, with 6 bases remaining between them. CDR3: CSARDPGTQYF. CDR3 in DNA: TGCAGTGCTAGAGACCCTGGGACCCAGTACTTC.

This clonotype was detected a few times. The chain is built from TRBV6-1 and TRBJ2-7, with D hard to call. The CDR3 is made up of 11 amino acids. The V gene's germline CDR1 is MNHNS and CDR2 SASEGT. V was cut by 3 bases and J by 4 bases, with 4 bases left in between. This chain's CDR3 is CASSDRYEQYF. For the CDR3, the DNA is TGTGCCAGCAGTGATAGGTACGAGCAGTACTTC.

V and J are TRBV20-1 and TRBJ2-7, with 7 positions matching TRBD2. The V segment lost 0 bases and the J segment 4 bases; nucleotides outside the gene matches: 12. The CDR3 has 16 amino acids. In germline, CDR1 is DFQATT, CDR2 SNEGSKA (reference sequence). The CDR3 here is CSARDEVMGGPYEQYF. The CDR3 DNA reads TGCAGTGCTAGAGATGAGGTAATGGGAGGGCCTTACGAGCAGTACTTC.

There are a few counts of this clonotype. The chain joins TRBV6-1 to TRBJ1-5; D unclear. Looked up from germline, CDR1 is MNHNS and CDR2 is SASEGT. Trimming cost V 5 bases and J 3 bases, with 14 bases left between them. CDR3 size: 15 residues. CDR3 loop: CASSRPMINNQPQHF. For the CDR3, the DNA is TGTGCCAGCAGTCGCCCCATGATAAACAATCAGCCCCAGCATTTT.

CDR3 sequence reads: CASSYSRASTDTQYF. The CDR3 DNA is TGTGCCAGCAGTTACTCGAGGGCAAGCACAGATACGCAGTATTTT. The J gene is TRBJ2-3, the V gene TRBV6-2 or TRBV6-3, with TRBD2 as a possible D gene (5 bases). Per germline, CDR1 MNHEY and CDR2 SVGEGT. Between the trimmed V and J ends, which lost 0 bases and 0 bases, there was a span of 7 bases. The CDR3 extends over 15 amino acids.

This clonotype appeared once. The chain couples TRBV4-2 to TRBJ2-7; 7 bases are a match to TRBD1. The V segment lost 0 bases and the J segment 4 bases; nucleotides outside the gene matches: 6. In germline, CDR1 is LGHNA, CDR2 YNFKEQ. The CDR3 totals 15 residues. The CDR3 coding sequence is TGTGCCAGCAGCCAAGATCAGGACAGGAGGTACGAGCAGTACTTC. This gives the protein CASSQDQDRRYEQYF.

The genes are TRBV6-1 and TRBJ2-7, with 7 bases lining up with TRBD2. Per the germline V gene, CDR1 is MNHNS and CDR2 is SASEGT. The V segment lost 4 bases and the J segment 4 bases; nucleotides outside the gene matches: 7. This CDR3 has 14 amino acids. CDR3 nucleotide sequence: TGTGCCAGCAGTGTGATCGGGGGGAAATACGAGCAGTACTTC. It is translated as CASSVIGGKYEQYF.

The rearrangement joins TRBV12-3 or TRBV12-4 to TRBJ1-2; TRBD1 agrees at 7 bases. Trimming at V came to 6 bases and at J to 2 bases, leaving 9 bases not matched to a gene. The CDR3 sequence is 15 residues long. CDR3 residues: CASSPADRTNYGYTF. CDR3 sequence (DNA): TGTGCCAGCAGCCCCGCGGACAGGACGAACTATGGCTACACCTTC.

Details on this clonotype: Compared with germline, one end of the junction differs, possibly owing to a read error. The chain links TRBV20-1 to TRBJ2-1; maybe TRBD2 (5 bases). The CDR3 is 15 residues long. Per germline, CDR1 DFQATT and CDR2 SNEGSKA (reference sequence). CDR3 sequence reads: CSVRPPMDSQSEQFF. The CDR3 nucleotides read TGCAGTGTTAGACCCCCAATGGACTCTCAAAGCGAGCAGTTCTTC.